This TCR beta chain was captured in a study of PD-1 blockade in classical Hodgkin lymphoma. This clone rates as medium-sized. Its antigen is not identified. V was trimmed by 1 base and J by 4 bases, leaving 11 bases between them. The CDR3 runs 14 residues. The germline gives CDR1 MGHRA, CDR2 YSYEKL. Brentuximab vedotin exposure varied, and every patient relapsed after autologous stem cell transplantation. Here immunoSEQ multiplex PCR was the method, and the copy in TCRdb shows in-frame clones only, minus some. In the table there are 13,000 or so clones, 65% to 90% of which are singletons. Study-level points and caveats: The study found complete responders had baseline diversity similar to newly diagnosed patients. The repertoire differences lack a defined cause, possibly disease activity or prior therapy.

The sample here was peripheral blood mononuclear cells (PBMCs), taken at baseline. The clonotype comes from a human donor with classical Hodgkin lymphoma. The chain combines TRBV4-1 with TRBJ2-7; D unresolved. CDR3 bases: TGCGCCAGCAGCCAAGGTTTAGTAGAGTACGAGCAGTACTTC. Translation: CASSQGLVEYEQYF.